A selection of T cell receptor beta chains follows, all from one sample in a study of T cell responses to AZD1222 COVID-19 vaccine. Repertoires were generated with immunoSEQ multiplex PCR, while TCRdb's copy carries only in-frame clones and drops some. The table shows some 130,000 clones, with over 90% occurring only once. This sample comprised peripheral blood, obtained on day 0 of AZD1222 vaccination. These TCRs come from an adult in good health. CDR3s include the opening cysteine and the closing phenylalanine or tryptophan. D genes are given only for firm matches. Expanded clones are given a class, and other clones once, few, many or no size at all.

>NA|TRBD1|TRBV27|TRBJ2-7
TGTGCCAGCAGTTCCTGGACAGGGATCTACGAGCAGTACTTC
CASSSWTGIYEQYF
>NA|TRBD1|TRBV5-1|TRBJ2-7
TGCGCCAGCAGCTTCCGAGCTACAGGGGGCTCCTACGAGCAGTACTTC
CASSFRATGGSYEQYF
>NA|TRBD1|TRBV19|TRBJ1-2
TGTGCCAGTAGTATCGACCTTGACAGGGTCTATGGCTACACCTTC
CASSIDLDRVYGYTF
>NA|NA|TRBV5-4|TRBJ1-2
TGTGCCAGCAGCTTGCGGGTGGATGCTAACTATGGCTACACCTTC
CASSLRVDANYGYTF
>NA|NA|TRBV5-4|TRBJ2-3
TGTGCCAGCAGCTCCCCGTCGGGCGCCCCCGAAGATACGCAGTATTTT
CASSSPSGAPEDTQYF
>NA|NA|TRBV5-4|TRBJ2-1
TGTGCCAGCAGCCTTTACCCCGACAGGGGAGGGAACAATGAGCAGTTCTTC
CASSLYPDRGGNNEQFF
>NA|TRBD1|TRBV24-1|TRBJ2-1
TGTGCCACCAGTGATTTTGGACAGGGGAAGGGGCAGTTCTTC
CATSDFGQGKGQFF
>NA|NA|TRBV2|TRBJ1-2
TGTGCCAGCAGGGAGGGGAACTATGGCTACACCTTC
CASREGNYGYTF
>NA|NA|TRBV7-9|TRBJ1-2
TGTGCCAGCAGCCCCACGGGGGGAGGCTACACCTTC
CASSPTGGGYTF
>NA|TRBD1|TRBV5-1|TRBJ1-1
TGCGCCAGCAGCGTCACAGGGGTCGCGAACACTGAAGCTTTCTTT
CASSVTGVANTEAFF
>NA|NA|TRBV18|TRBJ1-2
TGTGCCAGCTCACCGAGCCGCTATGGCTACACCTTC
CASSPSRYGYTF
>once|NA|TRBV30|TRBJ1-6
TGTGCCTGGAACAAGGAGGAGAATTCACCCCTCCACTTT
CAWNKEENSPLHF
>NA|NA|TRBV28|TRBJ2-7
TGTGCCAGCAGTTTGGGGGTAGCCTACGAGCAGTACTTC
CASSLGVAYEQYF
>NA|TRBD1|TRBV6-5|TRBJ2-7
TGTGCCAGCAAACAGGGGCCCCCCTACGAGCAGTACTTC
CASKQGPPYEQYF
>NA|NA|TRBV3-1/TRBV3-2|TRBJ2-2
TGTGCCAGCAGGCCAATGCTGAGGACAGCGGTCGGGGAGCTGTTTTTT
CASRPMLRTAVGELFF
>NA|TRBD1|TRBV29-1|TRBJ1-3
TGCAGCGTCGAGTCACTAGGACAGGCCGGAAACACCATATATTTT
CSVESLGQAGNTIYF
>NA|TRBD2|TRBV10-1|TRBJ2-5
TGCGCCAGCAGTGACCTCGAGGGAGGGCAAGAGACCCAGTACTTC
CASSDLEGGQETQYF
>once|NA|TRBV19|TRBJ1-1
TGTGCCAGTAGTATACGAGGAGGCACTGAAGCTTTCTTT
CASSIRGGTEAFF
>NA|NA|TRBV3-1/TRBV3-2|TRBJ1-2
TGTGCCAGCAGCCATATCCAGGGTGGTTATGGCTACACCTTC
CASSHIQGGYGYTF
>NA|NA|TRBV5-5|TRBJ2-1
TGTGCCAGCAGCTTGTCGGCCCAGGGGTACAATGAGCAGTTCTTC
CASSLSAQGYNEQFF
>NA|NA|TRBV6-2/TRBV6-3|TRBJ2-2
TGTGCCAGCAGTTACTTCGGGACGAACACCGGGGAGCTGTTTTTT
CASSYFGTNTGELFF
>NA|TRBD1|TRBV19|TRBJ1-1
TGTGCCAGTAGTCCCGGACAGGGCGGGCCCACTGAAGCTTTCTTT
CASSPGQGGPTEAFF
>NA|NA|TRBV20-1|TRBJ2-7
TGCAGTGCTAGTCAGCTCTCCTACGAGCAGTACTTC
CSASQLSYEQYF
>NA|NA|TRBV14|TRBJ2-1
TGTGCCAGCAGCCCTTTGGCGGGACCCTCCTACAATGAGCAGTTCTTC
CASSPLAGPSYNEQFF
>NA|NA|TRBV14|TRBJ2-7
TGTGCCAGCAGCCAAAAGAACCTCCAGGGCCTCCCCTACGAGCAGTACTTC
CASSQKNLQGLPYEQYF
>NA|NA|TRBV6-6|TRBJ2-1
TGTGCCAGCAGTTACGTGGACAATGAGCAGTTCTTC
CASSYVDNEQFF
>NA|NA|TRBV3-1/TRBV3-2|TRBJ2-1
TGTGCCAGCAGCCAAGGTCGGCTAGCGAACAATGAGCAGTTCTTC
CASSQGRLANNEQFF
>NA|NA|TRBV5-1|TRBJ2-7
TGCGCCAGCAGCTTGGCCGACAACTCCTACGAGCAGTACTTC
CASSLADNSYEQYF
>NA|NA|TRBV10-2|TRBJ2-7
TGCGCCAGCAGTGTCGGGACTTCCTACGAGCAGTACTTC
CASSVGTSYEQYF
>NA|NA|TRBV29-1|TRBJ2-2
TGCAGCGTAGGAACCGGGGAGCTGTTTTTT
CSVGTGELFF